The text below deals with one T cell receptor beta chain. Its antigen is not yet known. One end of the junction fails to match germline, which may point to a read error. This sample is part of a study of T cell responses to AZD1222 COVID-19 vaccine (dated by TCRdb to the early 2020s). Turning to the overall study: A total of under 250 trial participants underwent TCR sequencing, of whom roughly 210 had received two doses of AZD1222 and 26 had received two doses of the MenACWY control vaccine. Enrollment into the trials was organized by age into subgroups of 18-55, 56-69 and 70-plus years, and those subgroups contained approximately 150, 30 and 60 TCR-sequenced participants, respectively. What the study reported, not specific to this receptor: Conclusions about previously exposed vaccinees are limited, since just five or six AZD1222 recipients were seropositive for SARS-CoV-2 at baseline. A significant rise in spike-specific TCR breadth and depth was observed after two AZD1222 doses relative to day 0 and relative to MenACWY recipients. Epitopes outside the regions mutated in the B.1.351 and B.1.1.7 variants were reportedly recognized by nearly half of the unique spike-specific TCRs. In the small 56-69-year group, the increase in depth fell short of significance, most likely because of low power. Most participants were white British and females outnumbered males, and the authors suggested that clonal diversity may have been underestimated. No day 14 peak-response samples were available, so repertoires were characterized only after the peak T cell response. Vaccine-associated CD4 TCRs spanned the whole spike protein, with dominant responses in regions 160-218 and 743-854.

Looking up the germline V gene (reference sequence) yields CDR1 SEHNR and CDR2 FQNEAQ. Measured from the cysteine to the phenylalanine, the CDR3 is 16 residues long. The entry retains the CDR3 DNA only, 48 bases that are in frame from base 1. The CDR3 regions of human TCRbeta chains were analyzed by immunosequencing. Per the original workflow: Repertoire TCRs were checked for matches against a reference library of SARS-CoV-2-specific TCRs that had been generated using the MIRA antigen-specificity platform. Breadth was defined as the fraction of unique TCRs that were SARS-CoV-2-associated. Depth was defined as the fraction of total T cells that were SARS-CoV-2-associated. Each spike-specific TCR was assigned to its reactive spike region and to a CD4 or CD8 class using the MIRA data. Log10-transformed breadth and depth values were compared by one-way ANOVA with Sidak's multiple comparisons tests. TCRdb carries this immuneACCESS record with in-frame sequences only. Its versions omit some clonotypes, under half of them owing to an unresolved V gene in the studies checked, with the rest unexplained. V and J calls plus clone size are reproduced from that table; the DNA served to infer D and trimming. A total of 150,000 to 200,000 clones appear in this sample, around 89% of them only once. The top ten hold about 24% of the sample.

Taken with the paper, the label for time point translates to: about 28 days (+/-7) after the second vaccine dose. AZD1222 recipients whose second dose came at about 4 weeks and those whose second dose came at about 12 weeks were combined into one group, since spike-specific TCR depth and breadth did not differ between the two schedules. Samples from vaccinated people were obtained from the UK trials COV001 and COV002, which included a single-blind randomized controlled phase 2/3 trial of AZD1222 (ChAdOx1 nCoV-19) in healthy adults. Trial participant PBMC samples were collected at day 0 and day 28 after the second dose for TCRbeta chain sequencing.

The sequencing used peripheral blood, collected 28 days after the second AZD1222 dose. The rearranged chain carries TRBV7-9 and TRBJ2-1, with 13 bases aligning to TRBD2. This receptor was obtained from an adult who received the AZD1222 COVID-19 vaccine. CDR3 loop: CASRLGTSGIRNEQFF. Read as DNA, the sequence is TGTGCCAGCAGGTTAGGGACTAGCGGGATAAGAAATGAGCAGTTCTTC.